This passage covers 18 T cell receptor beta chains from one sample sequenced in a study of blood T cell repertoires in COVID-19. Profiling relied on immunoSEQ multiplex PCR, and the TCRdb table lists in-frame clones only, not all of them. The sample yields around 170,000 clones, about four fifths seen once. Sequenced sample: peripheral blood. Receptors were obtained from a woman at least 80 years old with acute or convalescent COVID-19.

The chain links TRBV5-4 to TRBJ1-2; D ambiguous. Germline assignment: CDR1 SGHNT and CDR2 YYREEE (reference sequence). CDR3 size: 15 residues. The V end lost 0 bases, the J end lost 4 bases, and 13 bases lay between the germline ends. CDR3 bases: TGTGCCAGCAGCTTGGCCGAACATGGAGGCTATGGCTACACCTTC. It yields the protein CASSLAEHGGYGYTF.

V is TRBV12-5 and J is TRBJ1-2, with D hard to call. Germline V gives CDR1 LGHNT, CDR2 FRNRAP. Trimming cost V 2 bases and J 3 bases, with 7 bases left between them. This CDR3 has 13 amino acids. For the CDR3, the DNA is TGTGCTAGTGGTTTGCAACACCACTATGGCTACACCTTC. Translating gives CASGLQHHYGYTF.

The table lists this clone with a few counts. This sequence joins TRBV18 and TRBJ1-2; tentatively, D is TRBD1 (6 bases). The ends were cut back, 2 bases at V and 4 bases at J, with 17 bases in the middle. CDR1 is KGHSH and CDR2 is LQKENI in the germline V gene. This CDR3 has 16 amino acids. CDR3 in DNA: TGTGCCAGCTCACCATCACGGGACAAGCCAGCCTATGGCTACACCTTC. Amino acid sequence: CASSPSRDKPAYGYTF.

The chain is built from TRBV7-8 and TRBJ2-5; D remains unclear. The germline V and J ends were trimmed by 8 bases and 1 base, with 14 bases remaining between them. Per germline, CDR1 SGHVS and CDR2 FQNEAQ. The CDR3 runs to 14 residues. The CDR3 coding sequence is TGTGCCAGCGTCGGCCCTTGGGCCCAAGAGACCCAGTACTTC. It specifies CASVGPWAQETQYF.

This chain links TRBV7-9 with TRBJ1-4; 8 bases fit TRBD1. The V gene end was trimmed by 5 bases and the J gene end by 2 bases; junction bases not matched to a gene: 10. CDR3 length: 17 residues. Per germline, CDR1 SEHNR and CDR2 FQNEAQ (reference sequence). Here the CDR3 DNA reads TGTGCCAGCAGCGGACAGGGTTCAGTCGGGACTAATGAAAAACTGTTTTTT. It yields the protein CASSGQGSVGTNEKLFF.

V is TRBV19 and J is TRBJ1-5; TRBD1 is a possible D gene (5 bases). Between the trimmed V and J ends, which lost 10 bases and 1 base, there was a span of 17 bases. Germline CDR1 LNHDA, CDR2 SQIVND (reference sequence). This CDR3 comprises 15 residues. The chain's CDR3 is CATGGGYYSNQPQHF. CDR3 bases: TGTGCCACCGGGGGGGGGTACTACAGCAATCAGCCCCAGCATTTT.

As regards this clone: The sample holds other DNA sequences that translate to the same CDR3. This sequence joins TRBV19 and TRBJ2-5; 9 bases line up with TRBD2. The CDR3 is 16 amino acids. V lost 1 base and J lost 1; bases outside the gene matches: 4. The germline gives CDR1 LNHDA, CDR2 SQIVND (reference sequence). Written as DNA, the CDR3 is TGTGCCAGTAGTATAGGGGGACTAGCTTCCCAAGAGACCCAGTACTTC. The encoded protein is CASSIGGLASQETQYF. Drawing the rest from reference TRBV19 and TRBJ2-5, the complete variable domain is DGGITQSPKYLFRKEGQNVTLSCEQNLNHDAMYWYRQDPGQGLRLIYYSQIVNDFQKGDIAEGYSVSREKKESFPLTVTSAQKNPTAFYLCASSIGGLASQETQYFGPGTRLLVL.

The chain links TRBV21-1 to TRBJ2-7; the tabulated D call, TRBD2, remains unverified against the DNA. TRBV21-1 is given as a pseudogene. The CDR3 sequence is 16 residues long. CDR3 residues: CASSGGGNQTPSEQYF. CDR3 in DNA: TGTGCCAGCAGCGGAGGCGGGAATCAAACCCCCTCCGAGCAGTACTTC.

This chain joins TRBV6-2 or TRBV6-3 and TRBJ2-3; the match to TRBD1 covers 8 bases. The length of the CDR3 is 15 residues. Germline-derived CDR1 and CDR2 are MNHEY and SVGEGT. Trimming cost V 5 bases and J 3 bases; bases outside gene matches: 7. This CDR3 reads CASSPPGQGTDTQYF. CDR3 DNA sequence: TGTGCCAGCAGTCCCCCCGGACAGGGAACAGATACGCAGTATTTT.

The rearrangement links TRBV3-1 (or the pseudogene TRBV3-2) to TRBJ2-7, with 9 bases fitting TRBD2. Germline CDR1 reads LGHDT; CDR2 reads YNNKEL (reference sequence). V lost 4 bases, J lost 6 bases, and 13 bases stayed unmatched. This CDR3 has 16 residues. CDR3 in DNA: TGTGCCAGCAGCCCCGGGACTAGCTTAGCCCTCGGCGAGCAGTACTTC. Its translation is CASSPGTSLALGEQYF.

This chain links TRBV5-4 with TRBJ2-2; TRBD2 agrees at 7 bases. The V gene's germline CDR1 is SGHNT and CDR2 YYREEE (reference sequence). The V segment lost 2 bases and the J segment 5 bases; nucleotides outside the gene matches: 6. This CDR3 region has 15 residues. The CDR3 region has the DNA TGTGCCAGCAGCTTCGGGGGAGGGGTTACCGGGGAGCTGTTTTTT. This sequence encodes CASSFGGGVTGELFF.

The chain employs TRBV29-1 and TRBJ1-4; TRBD1 matches 10 bases. CDR1 SQVTM and CDR2 ANQGSEA come from the germline V gene. The CDR3 is 19 amino acids. V gave up 6 bases and J gave up 2 bases; unmatched junction bases: 18. CDR3 coding DNA: TGCAGCGTCCGCTTGCTCCGGGACAGGGGTTCTTTGACTAATGAAAAACTGTTTTTT. Protein: CSVRLLRDRGSLTNEKLFF.

The chain combines TRBV6-2 or TRBV6-3 with TRBJ1-5; D is perhaps TRBD1 (5 bases). The V end lost 6 bases, the J end lost 1 base, and 10 bases lay between the germline ends. Germline CDR1 is MNHEY and CDR2 is SVGEGT. This CDR3 has 14 residues. The CDR3 sequence is CASSRRVSNQPQHF. CDR3 nucleotide sequence: TGTGCCAGCAGCCGCAGGGTGAGCAATCAGCCCCAGCATTTT.

This chain connects TRBV18 to TRBJ2-5, with 7 positions matching TRBD2. Trimming cost V 4 bases and J 4 bases; bases outside gene matches: 6. The CDR3 consists of 14 residues. From germline, CDR1 is KGHSH and CDR2 LQKENI. The CDR3 region is CASSHGTIGETQYF. CDR3 DNA: TGTGCCAGCTCACATGGGACTATTGGAGAGACCCAGTACTTC.

The V call is TRBV18, the J call TRBJ1-2; 7 bases match TRBD1. Trimming cost V 0 bases and J 7 bases; bases outside gene matches: 8. The germline CDR1 and CDR2 sequences are KGHSH and LQKENI. This CDR3 contains 15 residues. DNA for the CDR3: TGTGCCAGCTCACCACCGGTGCTACAGGGGAGTGGCTACACCTTC. Translating gives CASSPPVLQGSGYTF.

V is TRBV30 and J is TRBJ2-5, with TRBD2 as a possible D gene (5 bases). The CDR3 runs to 13 residues. V gave up 0 bases and J gave up 2 bases, with 7 bases separating them. The V gene's germline CDR1 is GTSNPN and CDR2 SVGIG (reference sequence). The CDR3 nucleotides are TGTGCCTGGAGTGTATCGGGGCAAGAGACCCAGTACTTC. Protein: CAWSVSGQETQYF.

This chain uses TRBV19 with TRBJ1-4; 9 nucleotides align to TRBD1. Germline values: CDR1 LNHDA, CDR2 SQIVND (reference sequence). The CDR3 runs 14 residues. Unmatched junction bases numbered 6, after V lost 5 bases and J lost 8 bases. The chain's CDR3 is CASSEDRGREKLFF. The DNA of the CDR3 is TGTGCCAGTAGTGAGGACAGGGGTAGAGAAAAACTGTTTTTT.

Points on this clone: Other DNA sequences from this sample encode an identical CDR3 as well. The chain joins TRBV5-1 to TRBJ1-4; 9 bases agree with TRBD1. CDR3 length equals 15 residues. Losses at the gene ends were 2 bases for V and 3 bases for J; bases not matched to a gene: 2. In germline, CDR1 is SGHRS, CDR2 YFSETQ. The CDR3: CASSLQGAANEKLFF. The CDR3 DNA reads as TGCGCCAGCAGCTTACAGGGGGCAGCTAATGAAAAACTGTTTTTT.